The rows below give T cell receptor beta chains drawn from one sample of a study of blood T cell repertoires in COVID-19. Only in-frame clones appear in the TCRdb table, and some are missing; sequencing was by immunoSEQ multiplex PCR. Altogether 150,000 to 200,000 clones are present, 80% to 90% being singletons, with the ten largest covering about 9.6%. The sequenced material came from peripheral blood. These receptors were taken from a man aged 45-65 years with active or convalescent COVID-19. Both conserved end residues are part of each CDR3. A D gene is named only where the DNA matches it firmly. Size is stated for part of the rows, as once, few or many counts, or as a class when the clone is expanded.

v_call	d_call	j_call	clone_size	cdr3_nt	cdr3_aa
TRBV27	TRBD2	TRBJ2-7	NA	TGTGCCAGCAGTGCGGGGAGCGGGAGCGCCTACGAGCAGTACTTC	CASSAGSGSAYEQYF
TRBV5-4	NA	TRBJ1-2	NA	TGTGCCTATAACTCAGGGATGGGTGGCTACACCTTC	CAYNSGMGGYTF
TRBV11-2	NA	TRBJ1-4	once	TGTGCCAGCAGCTTTAAGACACACGTCTCAAAACTGTTTTTT	CASSFKTHVSKLFF
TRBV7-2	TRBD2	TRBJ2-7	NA	TGTGCCAGCAGTGGACTAGCGGGAGATAACGAGCAGTACTTC	CASSGLAGDNEQYF
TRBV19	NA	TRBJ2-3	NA	TGTGCCAGTAGGGAGGTGGGGAGGCGCGCAGATACGCAGTATTTT	CASREVGRRADTQYF
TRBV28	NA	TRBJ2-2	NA	TGTGCCAGCATTTCCAGGAGGGGGAACACCGGGGAGCTGTTTTTT	CASISRRGNTGELFF
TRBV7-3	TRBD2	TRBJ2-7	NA	TGTGCCAGCAGCCTAACCGGGGGGGTTGACGAGCAGTACTTC	CASSLTGGVDEQYF
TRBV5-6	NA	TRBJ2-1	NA	TGTGCCAGCAGCTTGGCCGGAGGGAACAATGAGCAGTTCTTC	CASSLAGGNNEQFF
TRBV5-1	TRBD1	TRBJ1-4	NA	TGCGCCAGCAGCTCTTCCCCGGGACAGGGGAGTGAAAAACTGTTTTTT	CASSSSPGQGSEKLFF
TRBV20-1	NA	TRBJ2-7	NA	TGCAGTGCTAGTCATTCGGGTAGCTCCTACGAGCAGTACTTC	CSASHSGSSYEQYF
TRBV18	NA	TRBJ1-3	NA	TGTGCCAGCTCACAATCGTCCCTGGGAGTAGGAAACACCATATATTTT	CASSQSSLGVGNTIYF
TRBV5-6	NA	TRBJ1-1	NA	TGTGCCAGCGTCCTACAGGGAAACACTGAAGCTTTCTTT	CASVLQGNTEAFF
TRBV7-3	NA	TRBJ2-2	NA	TGTGCCAGCAGCAGCACAGACACCGGGGAGCTGTTTTTT	CASSSTDTGELFF
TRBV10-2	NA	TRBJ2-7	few	TGCGCCAGCAATCCGGGATGGACCTCCTACGAGCAGTACTTC	CASNPGWTSYEQYF
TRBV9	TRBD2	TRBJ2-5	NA	TGTGCCAGCAGCGGAGGGACTAGCGGGGGGACTCAGTACCAAGAGACCCAGTACTTC	CASSGGTSGGTQYQETQYF
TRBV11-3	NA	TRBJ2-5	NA	TGTGCCAGCAGCCTAGGGAGTCAAGAGACCCAGTACTTC	CASSLGSQETQYF
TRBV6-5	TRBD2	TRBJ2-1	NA	TGTGCCAGCAGACGACTAGCGGGGGGTAGTAATGAGCAGTTCTTC	CASRRLAGGSNEQFF
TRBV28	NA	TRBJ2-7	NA	TGTGCCAGCAGCCGGAGTGGTGAGCAGTACTTC	CASSRSGEQYF
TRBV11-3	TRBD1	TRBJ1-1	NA	TGTGCCAGCAGTTTGGACAGGGGTGGGACTGAAGCTTTCTTT	CASSLDRGGTEAFF
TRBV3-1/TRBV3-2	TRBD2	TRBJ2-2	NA	TGTGCCAGCAGCCTAAGCGGGAGGGCCGTCGGGGAGCTGTTTTTT	CASSLSGRAVGELFF
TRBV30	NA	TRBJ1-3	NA	TGTGCCTTACACTCTGGAAACACCATATATTTT	CALHSGNTIYF
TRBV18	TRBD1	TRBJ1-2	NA	TGTGCCAGCTCGCCCGGGGGACAGCCTCTTGGCCGCTACACCTTC	CASSPGGQPLGRYTF
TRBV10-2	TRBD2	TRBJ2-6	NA	TGCGCCAGCAGTGTCCTAGCGGGTCTTTCTGGGGCCAACGTCCTGACTTTC	CASSVLAGLSGANVLTF
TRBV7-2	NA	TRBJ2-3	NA	TGTGCCAGCAGCTTAGGATTGGGGGGTACGCAGTATTTT	CASSLGLGGTQYF
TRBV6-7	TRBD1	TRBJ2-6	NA	TGTGCCAGCAGTTACGGACAGGCTGTCTCTGGGGCCAACGTCCTGACTTTC	CASSYGQAVSGANVLTF
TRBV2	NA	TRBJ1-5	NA	TGTGCCAGCAGTGTGGGGCCTAGCAATCAGCCCCAGCATTTT	CASSVGPSNQPQHF
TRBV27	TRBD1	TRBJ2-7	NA	TGTGCCAGCAGTTACCGTGGGACAGACTACGAGCAGTACTTC	CASSYRGTDYEQYF
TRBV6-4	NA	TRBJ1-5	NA	TGTGCCAGCAGTGAATCTCCCTTTGAGCCCCAGCATTTT	CASSESPFEPQHF
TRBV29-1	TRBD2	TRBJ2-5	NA	TGCAGCGTTGAAGATCGTCCAACTAGCGGGGGCCAGACCCAGTACTTC	CSVEDRPTSGGQTQYF
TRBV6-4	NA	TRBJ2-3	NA	TGTGCCAGCAGTGACTCTAATAGCGAGGGCAAAGATACGCAGTATTTT	CASSDSNSEGKDTQYF
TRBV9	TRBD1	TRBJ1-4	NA	TGTGCCAGCAGCCCCCTCGGGACAGGGGATGAAAAACTGTTTTTT	CASSPLGTGDEKLFF
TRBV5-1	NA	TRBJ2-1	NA	TGCGCCAGCAGCCTCCGGGTGGCTAGCGAGTCCTACAATGAGCAGTTCTTC	CASSLRVASESYNEQFF